The clone carrying this T cell receptor (beta chain) was seen more than once but under ten times. The antigen is undetermined. After removal of 0 bases from V and 1 base from J, the junction contained 9 bases not matched to a gene. Germline-derived CDR1 and CDR2 are MGHDK and SYGVNS. This CDR3 contains 18 residues. The data originate from a study of beta chain features in type 1 diabetes. Study observations and caveats: Moderately but significantly shorter TCRB CDR3s were found in Type 1 diabetes patients in all four CD4+ subsets. PCR might pick shorter templates more often, in the same way for patients and controls. TCRB rearrangement may or may not be influenced by HLA type; here this remained unresolved.

TCRB transcripts that were expressed got sequenced, as all of the isolated RNA had been reverse transcribed. The read count averaged approximately 3.3 million across naive, central memory and regulatory T cell samples. The table came from immunoSEQ multiplex PCR; TCRdb's copy has only in-frame clones and leaves some out. The sample has 250,000 to 400,000 clones; around 15% are singletons. The chain links TRBV25-1 to TRBJ1-1, with TRBD1 identical over 9 bases. Source material: central memory CD4+ T cells from blood. This receptor was taken from a man younger than 40 in good health. CDR3 coding DNA: TGTGCCAGCAGTGAATATGCGGGGACAGGGAGATGGAACACTGAAGCTTTCTTT. Its protein product is CASSEYAGTGRWNTEAFF.